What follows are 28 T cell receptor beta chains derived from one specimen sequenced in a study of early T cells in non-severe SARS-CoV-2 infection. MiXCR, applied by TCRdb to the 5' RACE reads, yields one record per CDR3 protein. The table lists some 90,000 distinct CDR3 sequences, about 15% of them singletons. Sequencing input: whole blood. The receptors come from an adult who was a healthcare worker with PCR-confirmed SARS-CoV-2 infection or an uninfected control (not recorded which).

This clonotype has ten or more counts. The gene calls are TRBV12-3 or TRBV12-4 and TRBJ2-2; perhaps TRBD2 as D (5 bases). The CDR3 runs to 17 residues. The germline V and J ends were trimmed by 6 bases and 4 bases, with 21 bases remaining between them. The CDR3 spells CASSHTDPAAGTGELFF. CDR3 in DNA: TGTGCCAGCAGCCACACGGACCCAGCCGCGGGCACCGGGGAGCTGTTTTTT.

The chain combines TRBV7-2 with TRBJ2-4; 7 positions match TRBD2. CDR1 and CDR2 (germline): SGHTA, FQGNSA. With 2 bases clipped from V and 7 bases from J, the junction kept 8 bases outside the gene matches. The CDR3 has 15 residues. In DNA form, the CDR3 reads TGTGCCAGCAGCTTAAATGGCGGGAGCGGGAACATTCAGTACTTC. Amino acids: CASSLNGGSGNIQYF.

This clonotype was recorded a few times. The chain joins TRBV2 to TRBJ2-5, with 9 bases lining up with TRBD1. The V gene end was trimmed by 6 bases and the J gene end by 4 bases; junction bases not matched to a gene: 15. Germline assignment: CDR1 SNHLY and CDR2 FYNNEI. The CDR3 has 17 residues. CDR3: CASSATRGQGKLETQYF. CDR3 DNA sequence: TGTGCCAGCAGCGCAACTAGAGGACAGGGGAAACTAGAGACCCAGTACTTC.

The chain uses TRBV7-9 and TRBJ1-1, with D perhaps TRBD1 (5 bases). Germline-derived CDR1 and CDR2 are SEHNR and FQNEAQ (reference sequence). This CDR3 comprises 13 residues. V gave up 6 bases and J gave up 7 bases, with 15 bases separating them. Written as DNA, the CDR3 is TGTGCCAGCAGTTACGACAGAGCCCATGAAGCTTTCTTT. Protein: CASSYDRAHEAFF. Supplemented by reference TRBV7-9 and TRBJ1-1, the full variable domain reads DTGVSQNPRHKITKRGQNVTFRCDPISEHNRLYWYRQTLGQGPEFLTYFQNEAQLEKSRLLSDRFSAERPKGSFSTLEIQRTEQGDSAMYLCASSYDRAHEAFFGQGTRLTVV.

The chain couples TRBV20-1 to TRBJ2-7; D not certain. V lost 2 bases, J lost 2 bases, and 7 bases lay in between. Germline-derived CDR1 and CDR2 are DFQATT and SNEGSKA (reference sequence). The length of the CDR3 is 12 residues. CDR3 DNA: TGCAGTGCTAGACGGCAGACCTACGAGCAGTACTTC. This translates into CSARRQTYEQYF.

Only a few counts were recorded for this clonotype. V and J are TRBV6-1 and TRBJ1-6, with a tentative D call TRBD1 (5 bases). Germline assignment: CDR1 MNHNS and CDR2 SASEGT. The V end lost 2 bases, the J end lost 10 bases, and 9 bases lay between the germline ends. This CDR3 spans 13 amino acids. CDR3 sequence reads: CASSEWDASPLHF. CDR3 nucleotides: TGTGCCAGCAGTGAATGGGACGCCTCACCCCTCCACTTT.

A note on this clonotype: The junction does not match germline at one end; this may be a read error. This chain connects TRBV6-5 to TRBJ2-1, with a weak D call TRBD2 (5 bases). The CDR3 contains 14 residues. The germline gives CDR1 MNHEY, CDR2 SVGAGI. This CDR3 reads CASSYRTPYNEQLF. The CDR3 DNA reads TGTGCCAGCAGTTACCGGACTCCCTACAATGAGCAGCTCTTC.

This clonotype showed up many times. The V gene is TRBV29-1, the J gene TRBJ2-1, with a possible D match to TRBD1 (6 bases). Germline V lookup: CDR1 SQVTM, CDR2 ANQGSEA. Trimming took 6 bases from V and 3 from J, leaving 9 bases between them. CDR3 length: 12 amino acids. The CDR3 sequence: CSVRDNYNEQFF. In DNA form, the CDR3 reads TGCAGCGTCCGGGACAACTACAATGAGCAGTTCTTC.

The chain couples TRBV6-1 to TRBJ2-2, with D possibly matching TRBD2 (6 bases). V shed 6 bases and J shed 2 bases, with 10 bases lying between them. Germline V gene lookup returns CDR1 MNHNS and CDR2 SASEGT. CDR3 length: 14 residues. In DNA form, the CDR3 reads TGTGCCAGCAGGGGGACTTATAACACCGGGGAGCTGTTTTTT. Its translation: CASRGTYNTGELFF.

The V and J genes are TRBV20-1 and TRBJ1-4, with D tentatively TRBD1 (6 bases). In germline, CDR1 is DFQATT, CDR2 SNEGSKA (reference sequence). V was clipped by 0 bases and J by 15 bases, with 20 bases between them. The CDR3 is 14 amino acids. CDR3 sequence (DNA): TGCAGTGCTAGAGAGGGCAGGGGATCCACTAGGGTGTTTTTT. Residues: CSAREGRGSTRVFF.

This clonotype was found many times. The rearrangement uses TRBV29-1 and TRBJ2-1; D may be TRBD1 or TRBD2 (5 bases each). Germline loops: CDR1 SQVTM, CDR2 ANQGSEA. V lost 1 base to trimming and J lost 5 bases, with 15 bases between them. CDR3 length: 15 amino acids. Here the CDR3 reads CSVEAGASVDNEQFF. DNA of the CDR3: TGCAGCGTTGAAGCCGGGGCATCAGTAGACAATGAGCAGTTCTTC.

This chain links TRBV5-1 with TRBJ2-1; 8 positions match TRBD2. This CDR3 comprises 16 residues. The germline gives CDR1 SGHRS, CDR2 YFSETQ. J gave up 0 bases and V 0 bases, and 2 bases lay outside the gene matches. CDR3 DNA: TGCGCCAGCAGCTTGGGAAGCGGGAGCTCCTACAATGAGCAGTTCTTC. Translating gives CASSLGSGSSYNEQFF.

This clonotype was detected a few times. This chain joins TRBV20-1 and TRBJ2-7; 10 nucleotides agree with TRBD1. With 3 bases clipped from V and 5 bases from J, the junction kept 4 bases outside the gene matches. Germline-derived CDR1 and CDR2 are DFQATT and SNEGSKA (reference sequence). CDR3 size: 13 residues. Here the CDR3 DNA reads TGCAGTGCTAGCTGGGACAGGGGAAACGAGCAGTACTTC. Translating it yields CSASWDRGNEQYF.

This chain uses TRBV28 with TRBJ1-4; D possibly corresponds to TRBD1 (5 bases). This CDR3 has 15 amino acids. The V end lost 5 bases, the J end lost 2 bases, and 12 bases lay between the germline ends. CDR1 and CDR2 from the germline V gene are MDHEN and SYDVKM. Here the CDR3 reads CASSPLGGTNEKLFF. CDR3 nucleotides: TGTGCCAGCAGTCCCCTTGGGGGGACTAATGAAAAACTGTTTTTT.

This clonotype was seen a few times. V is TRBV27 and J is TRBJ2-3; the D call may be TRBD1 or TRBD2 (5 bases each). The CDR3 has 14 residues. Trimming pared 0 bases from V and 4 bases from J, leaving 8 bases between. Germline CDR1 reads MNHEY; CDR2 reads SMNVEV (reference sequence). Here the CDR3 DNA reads TGTGCCAGCAGTTTATCACGGGGCGCAGATACGCAGTATTTT. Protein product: CASSLSRGADTQYF.

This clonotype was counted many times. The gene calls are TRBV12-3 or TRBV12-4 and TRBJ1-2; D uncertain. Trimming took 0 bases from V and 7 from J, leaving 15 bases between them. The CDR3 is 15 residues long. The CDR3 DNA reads TGTGCCAGCAGTTTAGCGCTGTACCCCTCTCCTGGCTACACCTTC. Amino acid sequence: CASSLALYPSPGYTF.

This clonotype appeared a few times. DNA for the CDR3: TGTGCCAGCAGCTTAGCGCTAGTATCTGAGCAGTACTTC. It yields the protein CASSLALVSEQYF. V usage is TRBV7-2 and J usage is TRBJ2-7; no clear D gene. Germline lookup yields CDR1 SGHTA and CDR2 FQGNSA. The V gene lost 0 bases and the J gene lost 7 bases, with 10 bases spanning the gap. This CDR3 comprises 13 residues. The full variable domain, its missing parts supplied by reference TRBV7-2 and TRBJ2-7, is GAGVSQSPSNKVTEKGKDVELRCDPISGHTALYWYRQSLGQGLEFLIYFQGNSAPDKSGLPSDRFSAERTGGSVSTLTIQRTQQEDSAVYLCASSLALVSEQYFGPGTRLTVT.

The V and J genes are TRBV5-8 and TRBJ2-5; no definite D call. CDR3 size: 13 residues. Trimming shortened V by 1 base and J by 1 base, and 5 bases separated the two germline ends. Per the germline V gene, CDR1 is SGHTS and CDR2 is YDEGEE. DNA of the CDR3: TGTGCCAGCAGCTTGATGAGCCAAGAGACCCAGTACTTC. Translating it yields CASSLMSQETQYF.

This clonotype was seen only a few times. The CDR3 loop is CASSLVTGTTGELFF. The DNA of the CDR3 is TGTGCCAGCAGCTTGGTGACAGGGACCACCGGGGAGCTGTTTTTT. The chain combines TRBV5-4 with TRBJ2-2; 7 positions match TRBD1. V shed 0 bases, J shed 4 bases, and the junction held 3 bases outside the gene matches. CDR1 and CDR2 from the germline V gene are SGHNT and YYREEE (reference sequence). The CDR3 runs to 15 residues.

CDR3 residues: CATRKAGGPSNEQFF. CDR3 nucleotide sequence: TGTGCCACCAGAAAAGCGGGAGGGCCGAGTAATGAGCAGTTCTTC. The rearrangement uses TRBV12-3 or TRBV12-4 and TRBJ2-1, with 10 positions matching TRBD2. Losses at the gene ends were 10 bases for V and 7 bases for J; bases not matched to a gene: 13. This CDR3 has 15 amino acids.

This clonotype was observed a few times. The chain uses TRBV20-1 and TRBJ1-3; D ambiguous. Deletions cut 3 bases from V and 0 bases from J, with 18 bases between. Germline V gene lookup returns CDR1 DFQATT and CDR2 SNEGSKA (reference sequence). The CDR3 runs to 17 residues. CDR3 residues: CSASSRRSAVSGNTIYF. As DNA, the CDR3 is TGCAGTGCTAGTTCCCGGCGCAGTGCTGTCTCTGGAAACACCATATATTTT.

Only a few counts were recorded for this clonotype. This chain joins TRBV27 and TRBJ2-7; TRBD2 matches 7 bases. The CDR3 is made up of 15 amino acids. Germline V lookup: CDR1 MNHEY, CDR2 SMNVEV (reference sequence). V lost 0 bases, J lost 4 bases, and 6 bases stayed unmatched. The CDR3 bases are TGTGCCAGCAGTTTATCTGGCGGGAGCATATACGAGCAGTACTTC. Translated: CASSLSGGSIYEQYF.

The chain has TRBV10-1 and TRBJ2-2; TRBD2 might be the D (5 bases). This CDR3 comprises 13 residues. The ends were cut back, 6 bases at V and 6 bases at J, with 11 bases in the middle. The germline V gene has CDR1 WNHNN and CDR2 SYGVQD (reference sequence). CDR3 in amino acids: CASSATEAGELFF. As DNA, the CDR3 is TGCGCCAGCAGCGCGACGGAGGCCGGGGAGCTGTTTTTT.

CDR3 sequence (DNA): TGTGCCAGCTCACCAGACAGTCCTGGAAACACCATATATTTT. Protein: CASSPDSPGNTIYF. The rearrangement uses TRBV18 and TRBJ1-3, with D tentatively TRBD1 (5 bases). This CDR3 is 14 amino acids long. The V gene's germline CDR1 is KGHSH and CDR2 LQKENI. Trimming took off 2 bases at V and 2 bases at J, with 7 bases between the two ends.

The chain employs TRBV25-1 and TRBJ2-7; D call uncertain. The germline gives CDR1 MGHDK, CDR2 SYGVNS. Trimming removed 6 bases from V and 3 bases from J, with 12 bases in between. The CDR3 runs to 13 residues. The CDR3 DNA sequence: TGTGCCAGCAGGGGCCAAGCGTTCTACGAGCAGTACTTC. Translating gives CASRGQAFYEQYF.

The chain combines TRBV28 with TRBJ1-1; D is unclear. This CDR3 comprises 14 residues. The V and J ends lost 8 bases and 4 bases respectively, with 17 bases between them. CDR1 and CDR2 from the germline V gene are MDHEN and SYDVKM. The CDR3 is CASGPGVEGTEAFF. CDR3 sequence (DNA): TGTGCCAGCGGCCCAGGTGTTGAGGGCACTGAAGCTTTCTTT.

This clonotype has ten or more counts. The CDR3 nucleotides read TGCAGTGCCCAACCGGCGGGAGTATCAGATACGCAGTATTTT. Translated, it gives CSAQPAGVSDTQYF. This chain connects TRBV20-1 to TRBJ2-3; 7 bases map to TRBD2. The trim removed 6 bases at V and 4 bases at J, leaving 10 bases unmatched. The CDR3 length is 14 residues. The germline V gene has CDR1 DFQATT and CDR2 SNEGSKA (reference sequence).

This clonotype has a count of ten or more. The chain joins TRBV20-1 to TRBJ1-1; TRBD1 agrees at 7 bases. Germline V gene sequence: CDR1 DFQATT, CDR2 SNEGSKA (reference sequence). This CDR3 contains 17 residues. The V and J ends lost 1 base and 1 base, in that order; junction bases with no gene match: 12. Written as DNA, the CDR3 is TGCAGTGCTAGAGCGCTTATGGCAGGGGGGAGGAACACTGAAGCTTTCTTT. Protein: CSARALMAGGRNTEAFF.